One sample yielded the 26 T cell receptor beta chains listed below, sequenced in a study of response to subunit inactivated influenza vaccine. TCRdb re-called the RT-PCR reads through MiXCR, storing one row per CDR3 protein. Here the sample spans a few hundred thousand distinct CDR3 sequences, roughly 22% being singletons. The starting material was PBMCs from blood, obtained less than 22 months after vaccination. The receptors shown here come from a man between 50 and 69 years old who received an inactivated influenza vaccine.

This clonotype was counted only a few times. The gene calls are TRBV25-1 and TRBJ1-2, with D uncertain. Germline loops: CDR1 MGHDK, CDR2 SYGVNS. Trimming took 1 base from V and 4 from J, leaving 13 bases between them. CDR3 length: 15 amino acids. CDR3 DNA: TGTGCCAGCAGTGAATTCGGGCAGGAACCCTATGGCTACACCTTC. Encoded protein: CASSEFGQEPYGYTF.

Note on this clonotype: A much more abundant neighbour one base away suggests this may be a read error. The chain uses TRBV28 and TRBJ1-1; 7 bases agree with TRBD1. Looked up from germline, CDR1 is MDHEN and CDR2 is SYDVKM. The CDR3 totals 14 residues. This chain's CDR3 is CATKSWAGGTVAFF. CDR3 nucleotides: TGTGCCACTAAGAGTTGGGCAGGGGGGACTGTAGCTTTCTTT.

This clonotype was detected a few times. CDR3 sequence: CASSPGPNNYGYTF. The CDR3 DNA is TGCGCCAGCAGCCCCGGACCGAACAACTATGGCTACACCTTC. The chain employs TRBV5-1 and TRBJ1-2; D call uncertain. Germline CDR1 reads SGHRS; CDR2 reads YFSETQ. The CDR3 consists of 14 residues. Trimming cost V 4 bases and J 2 bases, with 12 bases left between them.

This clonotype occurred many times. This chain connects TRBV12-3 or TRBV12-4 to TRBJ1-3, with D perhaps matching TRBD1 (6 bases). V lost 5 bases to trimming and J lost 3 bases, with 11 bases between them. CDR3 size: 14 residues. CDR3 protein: CASSPRGYGNTIYF. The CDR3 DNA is TGTGCCAGCAGTCCCAGGGGTTATGGAAACACCATATATTTT.

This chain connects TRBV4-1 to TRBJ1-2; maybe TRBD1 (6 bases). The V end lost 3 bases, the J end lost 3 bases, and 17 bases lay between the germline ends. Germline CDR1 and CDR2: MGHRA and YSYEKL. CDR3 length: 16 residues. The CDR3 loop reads CASSHLSLGGDYGYTF. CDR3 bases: TGCGCCAGCAGCCACCTTTCGTTGGGGGGCGACTATGGCTACACCTTC.

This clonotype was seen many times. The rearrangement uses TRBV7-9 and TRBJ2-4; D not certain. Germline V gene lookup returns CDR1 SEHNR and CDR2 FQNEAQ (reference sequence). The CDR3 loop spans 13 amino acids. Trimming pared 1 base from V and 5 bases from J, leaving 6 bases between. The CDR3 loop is CASSLDSQNIQYF. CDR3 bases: TGTGCCAGCAGCTTAGACAGCCAAAACATTCAGTACTTC.

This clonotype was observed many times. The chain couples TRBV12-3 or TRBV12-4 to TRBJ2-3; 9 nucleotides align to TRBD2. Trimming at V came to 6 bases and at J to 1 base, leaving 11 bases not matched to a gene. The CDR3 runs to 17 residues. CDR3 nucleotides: TGTGCCAGCAGCCCTTTCCCCGAGCGGGGGGGCACAGATACGCAGTATTTT. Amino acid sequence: CASSPFPERGGTDTQYF.

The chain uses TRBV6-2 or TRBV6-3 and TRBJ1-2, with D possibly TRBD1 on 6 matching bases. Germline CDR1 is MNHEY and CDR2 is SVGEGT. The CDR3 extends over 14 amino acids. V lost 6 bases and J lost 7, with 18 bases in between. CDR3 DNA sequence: TGTGCCAGCAGCTTACAGTGGGGGCTCGGTGGCTACACCTTC. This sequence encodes CASSLQWGLGGYTF.

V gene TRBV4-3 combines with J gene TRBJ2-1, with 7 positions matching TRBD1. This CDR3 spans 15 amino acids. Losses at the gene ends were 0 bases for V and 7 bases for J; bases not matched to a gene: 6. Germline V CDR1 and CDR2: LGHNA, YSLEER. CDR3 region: CASSQEAGGRNEQFF. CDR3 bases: TGCGCCAGCAGCCAAGAAGCAGGGGGTCGGAATGAGCAGTTCTTC.

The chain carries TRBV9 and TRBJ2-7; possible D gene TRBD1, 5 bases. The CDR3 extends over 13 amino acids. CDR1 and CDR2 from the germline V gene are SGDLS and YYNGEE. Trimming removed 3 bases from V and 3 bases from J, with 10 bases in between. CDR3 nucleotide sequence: TGTGCCAGCAGCGGCCAGGGCGACTACGAGCAGTACTTC. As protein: CASSGQGDYEQYF.

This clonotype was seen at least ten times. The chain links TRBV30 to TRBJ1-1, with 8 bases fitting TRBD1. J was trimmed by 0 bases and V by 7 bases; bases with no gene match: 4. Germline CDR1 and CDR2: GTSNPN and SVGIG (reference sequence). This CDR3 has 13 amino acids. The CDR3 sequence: CAYHRGVNTEAFF. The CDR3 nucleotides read TGTGCCTACCACAGGGGGGTGAACACTGAAGCTTTCTTT.

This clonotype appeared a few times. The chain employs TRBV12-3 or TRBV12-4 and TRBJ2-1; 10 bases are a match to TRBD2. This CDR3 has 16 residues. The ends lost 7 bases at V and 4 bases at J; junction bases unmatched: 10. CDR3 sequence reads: CASKGLAGEIYNEQFF. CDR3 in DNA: TGTGCCAGCAAGGGGCTAGCGGGAGAGATTTACAATGAGCAGTTCTTC.

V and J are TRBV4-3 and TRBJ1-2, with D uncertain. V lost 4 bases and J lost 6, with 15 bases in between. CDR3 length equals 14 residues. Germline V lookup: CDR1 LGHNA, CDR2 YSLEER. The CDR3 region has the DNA TGCGCCAGCAGCCGACCGTCGGGCGGCGATGGCTACACCTTC. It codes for CASSRPSGGDGYTF.

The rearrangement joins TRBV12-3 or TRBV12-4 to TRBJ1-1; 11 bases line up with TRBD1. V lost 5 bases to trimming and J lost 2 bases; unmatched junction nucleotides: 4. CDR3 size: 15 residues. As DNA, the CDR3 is TGTGCCAGCAGTCGGACAGGGGGCGTAAACACTGAAGCTTTCTTT. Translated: CASSRTGGVNTEAFF.

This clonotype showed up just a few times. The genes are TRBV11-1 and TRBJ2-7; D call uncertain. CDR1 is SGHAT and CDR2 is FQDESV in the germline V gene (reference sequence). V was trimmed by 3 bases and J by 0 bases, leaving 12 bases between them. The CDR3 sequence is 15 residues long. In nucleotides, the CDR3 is TGTGCCAGCAGCTTCGGCCTCTTAAGCTCCTACGAGCAGTACTTC. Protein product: CASSFGLLSSYEQYF. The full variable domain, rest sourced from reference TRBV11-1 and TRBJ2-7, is EAEVAQSPRYKITEKSQAVAFWCDPISGHATLYWYRQILGQGPELLVQFQDESVVDDSQLPKDRFSAERLKGVDSTLKIQPAELGDSAMYLCASSFGLLSSYEQYFGPGTRLTVT.

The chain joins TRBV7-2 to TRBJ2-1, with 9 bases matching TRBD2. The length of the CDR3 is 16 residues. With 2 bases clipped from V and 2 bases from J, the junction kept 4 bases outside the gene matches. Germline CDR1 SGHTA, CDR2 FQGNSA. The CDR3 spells CASSLNAGGTYNEQFF. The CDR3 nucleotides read TGTGCCAGCAGCTTAAACGCGGGGGGGACCTACAATGAGCAGTTCTTC.

The CDR3 is CASWGLPYNEQFF. The DNA of the CDR3 is TGTGCCAGCTGGGGTTTGCCCTACAATGAGCAGTTCTTC. This chain connects TRBV2 to TRBJ2-1; D not resolved. Trimming took off 8 bases at V and 2 bases at J, with 10 bases between the two ends. The CDR3 sequence is 13 residues long. The germline V gene encodes CDR1 SNHLY and CDR2 FYNNEI.

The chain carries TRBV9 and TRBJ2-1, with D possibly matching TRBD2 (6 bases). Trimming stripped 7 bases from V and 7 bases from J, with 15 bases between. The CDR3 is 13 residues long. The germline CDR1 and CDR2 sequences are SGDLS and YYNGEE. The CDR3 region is CASENMAGNEQFF. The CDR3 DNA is TGTGCCAGCGAAAACATGGCGGGAAATGAGCAGTTCTTC.

CDR3: CASTPLAESYNEQFF. The CDR3 DNA sequence: TGCGCCAGCACCCCACTAGCGGAGTCCTACAATGAGCAGTTCTTC. This chain joins TRBV5-1 and TRBJ2-1; 8 nucleotides line up with TRBD2. Losses at the gene ends were 6 bases for V and 1 base for J; bases not matched to a gene: 6. The CDR3 contains 15 residues. The germline CDR1 and CDR2 sequences are SGHRS and YFSETQ.

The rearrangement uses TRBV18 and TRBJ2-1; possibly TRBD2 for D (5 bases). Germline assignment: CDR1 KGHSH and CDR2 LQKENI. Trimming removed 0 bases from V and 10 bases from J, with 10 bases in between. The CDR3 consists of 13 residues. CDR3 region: CASSPPSSGEQFF. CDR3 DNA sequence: TGTGCCAGCTCACCACCGTCCTCGGGGGAGCAGTTCTTC.

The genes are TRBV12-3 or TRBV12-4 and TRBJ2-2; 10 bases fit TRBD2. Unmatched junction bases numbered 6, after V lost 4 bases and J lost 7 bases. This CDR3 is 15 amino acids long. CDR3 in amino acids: CASSWLAGEIGELFF. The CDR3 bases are TGTGCCAGCAGTTGGCTAGCGGGAGAAATCGGGGAGCTGTTTTTT.

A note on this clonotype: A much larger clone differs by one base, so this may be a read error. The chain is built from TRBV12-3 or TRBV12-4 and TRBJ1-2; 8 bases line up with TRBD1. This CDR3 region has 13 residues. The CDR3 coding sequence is TGTCCCAGCAGCCGGGACAGGAGCTATGGCTACACCTTC. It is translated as CPSSRDRSYGYTF.

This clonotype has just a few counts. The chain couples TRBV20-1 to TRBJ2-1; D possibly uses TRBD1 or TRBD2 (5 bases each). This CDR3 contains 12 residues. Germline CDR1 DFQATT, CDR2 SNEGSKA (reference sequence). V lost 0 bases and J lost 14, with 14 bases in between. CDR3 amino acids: CSARDLGVTEFF. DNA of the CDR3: TGCAGTGCTAGAGATCTGGGGGTAACTGAGTTCTTC.

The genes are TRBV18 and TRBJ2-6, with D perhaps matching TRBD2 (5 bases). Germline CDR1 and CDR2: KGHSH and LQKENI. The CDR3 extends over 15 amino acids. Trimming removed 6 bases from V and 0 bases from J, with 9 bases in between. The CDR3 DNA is TGTGCCAGCTCCAGCGAGGGCTCTGGGGCCAACGTCCTGACTTTC. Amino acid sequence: CASSSEGSGANVLTF.

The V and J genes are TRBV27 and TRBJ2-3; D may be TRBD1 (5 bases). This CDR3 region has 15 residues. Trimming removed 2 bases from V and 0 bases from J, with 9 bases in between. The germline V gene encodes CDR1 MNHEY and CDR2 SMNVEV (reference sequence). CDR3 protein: CASSLHRPSTDTQYF. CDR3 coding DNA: TGTGCCAGCAGTTTACACAGGCCTAGCACAGATACGCAGTATTTT.

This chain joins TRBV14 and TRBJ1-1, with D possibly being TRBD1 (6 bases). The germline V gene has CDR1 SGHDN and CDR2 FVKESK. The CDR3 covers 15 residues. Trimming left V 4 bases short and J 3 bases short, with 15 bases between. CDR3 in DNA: TGTGCCAGCAGCCCCCTCGGCAAGGGGGACACTGAAGCTTTCTTT. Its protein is CASSPLGKGDTEAFF.